This record concerns one T cell receptor (beta chain) sequence. The data are from a study of regulatory T cells in long-lasting Graves disease. Time point given: newly diagnosed GD, antithyroid drugs for less than 3 months. The TCR library was made from RNA that had been extracted from PBMCs in TRIzol. TCR beta libraries were built with iRepertoire HTBI primers and Arm-PCR of CDR3 regions. One entry per CDR3 protein results from TCRdb running MiXCR on the multiplex PCR reads. The sample holds 400,000 to 550,000 distinct CDR3 sequences, 16% seen once. Trimming stripped 5 bases from V and 7 bases from J, with 5 bases between. The CDR3 totals 11 residues. The data also belong to a second study, concerning T cells in Graves' hyperthyroidism and ophthalmopathy.

The chain recombines TRBV12-3 or TRBV12-4 with TRBJ2-2; D not resolved. The sequences come from peripheral blood mononuclear cells (PBMCs), collected at new diagnosis, from a patient treated with antithyroid drugs. This TCR derives from a young woman with Graves disease. The CDR3 reads CASSMYGELFF. The CDR3 bases are TGTGCCAGCAGTATGTACGGGGAGCTGTTTTTT.